This is a list of T cell receptor beta chains from one sample in a study of chemoradiotherapy in HPV16-positive cancers. Sequencing used immunoSEQ multiplex PCR; TCRdb keeps in-frame clones, though not all of them. Among approximately 12,000 clones listed, about 78% were seen once. The specimen was taken from a patient who underwent chemoradiotherapy. These receptors all come from a human donor with HPV-associated anogenital cancer. The CDR3 runs from the conserved cysteine through the conserved F or W.

V: TRBV7-2; CDR3: CASSRLAGTNIQYF
V: TRBV19; CDR3: CASSTDPLGSTDTQYF
V: TRBV5-1; CDR3: CASSTGQGVYEQYF
V: TRBV28; CDR3: CASTTGLEKLFF
V: TRBV7-9; CDR3: CASSWTISGTEAFF
V: TRBV10-3; CDR3: CAISEGTGGQAKNIQYF
V: TRBV6-5; CDR3: CASRLAGVLEQYF
V: TRBV5-1; CDR3: CASSATGGNSPLHF
V: TRBV5-4; CDR3: CASSVTSGRPTGELFF
V: TRBV28; CDR3: CASRVELNQPQHF
V: TRBV7-8; CDR3: CASSLAVSGNTEAFF
V: TRBV10-1; CDR3: CASSDTGTGVDGELFF
V: TRBV4-1; CDR3: CASSPGQSSYEQYF
V: TRBV28; CDR3: CASSLSLLAGVYEQYF
V: TRBV14; CDR3: CASSHLGLANRYNEQFF
V: TRBV10-1; CDR3: CASSPGTLLSYGTDTQYF
V: TRBV28; CDR3: CASSFGVGKPYNEQFF
V: TRBV19; CDR3: CASSITTLYEQYF
V: TRBV20-1; CDR3: CSVGANYGYTF
V: TRBV19; CDR3: CASSRDTYNEQFF
V: TRBV14; CDR3: CASRQGLLDTQYF
V: TRBV6-1; CDR3: CASRGERIGQPQHF
V: TRBV5-6; CDR3: CASSFGRTLGTGELFF
V: TRBV19; CDR3: CASSIQGALVSSNEQFF
V: TRBV11-2; CDR3: CASSLVPGNTEAFF
V: TRBV19; CDR3: CASSPTSGRDPYEQYF
V: TRBV19; CDR3: CASSRLAGVHEQYF
V: TRBV4-3; CDR3: CASSQRGGNTEAFF
V: TRBV25-1; CDR3: CASSPTATNEKLFF
V: TRBV7-7; CDR3: CASSSGFIGTDTQYF
V: TRBV28; CDR3: CASSSRLGGGNEQFF
V: TRBV5-1; CDR3: CASSLSSLSSHTF
V: TRBV7-3; CDR3: CASSLTTSGSPRRQYNEQFF
V: TRBV9; CDR3: CASTKSLVSHEQYF
V: TRBV19; CDR3: CASSIRQLNTEAFF
V: TRBV27; CDR3: CASSLSPTGTVAFF
V: TRBV4-2; CDR3: CASSQEDSSSGANVLTF
V: TRBV9; CDR3: CASSVESAGDTEAFF
V: TRBV30; CDR3: CAWSGGGEQPQHF
V: TRBV2; CDR3: CASKGDSRAYGYTF
V: TRBV27; CDR3: CASTRNGGTEAFF
V: TRBV7-9; CDR3: CASSGGTDQQFF
V: TRBV9; CDR3: CASSSLGGTEAFF
V: TRBV28; CDR3: CASTASLAASSYEQYF
V: TRBV28; CDR3: CASSLRETSGRPGELFF
V: TRBV4-3; CDR3: CASSQDVRGDEQYF
V: TRBV9; CDR3: CASSVAGLAYNEQFF
V: TRBV28; CDR3: CASSHPAGGYTF
V: TRBV2; CDR3: CASSDGGREDNEQFF
V: TRBV6-6; CDR3: CASSYTSGRADTQYF
V: TRBV25-1; CDR3: CASSYNNQPQHF
V: TRBV28; CDR3: CASSERTGYNEQFF
V: TRBV30; CDR3: CAWSGWTSGSDTQYF
V: TRBV21-1; CDR3: CATKPGFSGELFF
V: TRBV15; CDR3: CATSRERGGYGYTF
V: TRBV28; CDR3: CATQPRIFGYTF
V: TRBV21-1; CDR3: CASLAWTDTEAFF
V: TRBV5-4; CDR3: CASSSGQVLHGYTF
V: TRBV6-5; CDR3: CASRLGTGVEGTQYF